Sequencing of this T cell receptor beta chain was carried out in a study of blood T cell repertoires in COVID-19 (TCRdb year 2020). Concerning the study at large: Collaborator samples came from the United States, Italy and Spain and covered acute and convalescent phases of COVID-19. The prospective study material was composed of cDNA or gDNA derived from T cells, B-cell-depleted T cells, or PBMCs. Deeply sampled blood TCRbeta repertoires from subjects exposed to, actively infected with, or recovered from COVID-19 were included in the dataset. A freely available public database, intended as a resource for researchers studying the immune response to SARS-CoV-2, is where the repertoires were released. The samples were drawn from the first 160 participants of the ongoing ImmuneRACE study and from 1,254 subjects provided by 6 global collaborators. The sample metadata nearly always contained a de-identified subject ID, COVID-19 status, age in years and sex. Where available, HLA class I and class II types were taken from metadata supplied by the sample provider and were not determined by assay-based typing.

The collaborating institutions used their own protocols to collect whole blood in K2EDTA tubes. For TCRbeta analysis, collaborators shipped samples in one of three forms: frozen whole blood, isolated PBMCs, or DNA extracted from either of those sample types. In this sample, this clone turned up once. What antigen it recognizes has not been identified. Base quality data are lacking; no much larger clone is found one base away. V is reduced by 0 bases and J by 8 bases, leaving a spacing of 19 bases between them. Its CDR3 holds 16 amino acids, cysteine through phenylalanine. Only the CDR3 region is kept as DNA, spanning 48 bases read in frame from base 1. CDR1 is given as LGHNA and CDR2 as YNFKEQ, both from the germline V gene. Broader findings and caveats from the paper: Clinical and demographic metadata were provided uncurated, with the amount varying by source and participant.

TCRbeta CDR3 regions were amplified from genomic DNA using the immunoSEQ Assay, a bias-controlled multiplex PCR. The source study handled its data this way. Nucleated cell counts per sample were estimated from amplification of reference gene primers within the assay. To quantify the absolute abundance of each unique TCRbeta CDR3 rearrangement, sequence reads were collapsed and filtered. Productive Simpson clonality was computed per sample as the square root of Simpson's diversity index over productive rearrangements. Drawn from immuneACCESS, this table holds only the in-frame rearrangements with V and J called that TCRdb kept. Clones are partly lost; checked studies trace under half to an unresolved V gene and leave the rest unexplained. Clone size and the V and J calls come from that table; the DNA yielded D and trimming. This sample lists 90,000 to 110,000 clones; 70% to 85% were detected once. The ten biggest clones cover 6.5% to 10% of the sample.

Sequencing was done on a sample of peripheral blood. This chain joins TRBV4-2 to TRBJ1-2; the D gene is perhaps TRBD1, on 5 matching bases. This TCR was recovered from an elderly woman with active or convalescent COVID-19. The CDR3 sequence is CASSQDLQAISGGYTF. The nucleotide sequence reads TGTGCCAGCAGCCAAGATTTACAGGCGATTAGTGGGGGCTACACCTTC.